Listed here are 15 T cell receptor beta chains from one sample, sequenced in a study of cytomegalovirus exposure and HLA in healthy donors. 60 Vbeta and 13 Jbeta primers were used in PCR. Only in-frame clones appear in the TCRdb table, and some are missing; sequencing was by immunoSEQ multiplex PCR. This table has 70,000 to 95,000 clones, 80% appearing once. Sequences were obtained from PBMCs. The receptors derive from a man younger than 35 in good health and CMV-seronegative.

The gene calls are TRBV4-1 and TRBJ1-2, with 10 bases identical to TRBD1. V lost 7 bases to trimming and J lost 2 bases; unmatched junction nucleotides: 10. The CDR3 has 16 residues. CDR1 MGHRA and CDR2 YSYEKL come from the germline V gene. The CDR3 nucleotides read TGCGCCAGCACCAATCCTCCGGGACAGGGGAACTATGGCTACACCTTC. It codes for CASTNPPGQGNYGYTF.

This sequence joins TRBV19 and TRBJ1-1; D uncertain. This CDR3 is built from 12 residues. Germline CDR1 reads LNHDA; CDR2 reads SQIVND (reference sequence). The V end lost 9 bases, the J end lost 1 base, and 9 bases lay between the germline ends. The CDR3 coding sequence is TGTGCCAGCCGGTCGGGGAACACTGAAGCTTTCTTT. It is translated as CASRSGNTEAFF.

The chain couples TRBV5-8 to TRBJ2-7; perhaps TRBD2 as D (6 bases). This CDR3 has 15 residues. Trimming shortened V by 0 bases and J by 3 bases, and 13 bases separated the two germline ends. The germline V gene has CDR1 SGHTS and CDR2 YDEGEE. The CDR3 DNA follows: TGTGCCAGCAGCTTGGCCGGGACTGGAGACTACGAGCAGTACTTC. This sequence encodes CASSLAGTGDYEQYF.

The chain employs TRBV9 and TRBJ2-7; maybe TRBD2 (5 bases). CDR3 size: 12 residues. From germline, CDR1 is SGDLS and CDR2 YYNGEE. V was pared by 4 bases and J by 5 bases, with 10 bases between. DNA for the CDR3: TGTGCCAGCAGCACCTCTAGCCACGAGCAGTACTTC. Residues: CASSTSSHEQYF. The whole variable domain, filled in from reference TRBV9 and TRBJ2-7, reads DSGVTQTPKHLITATGQRVTLRCSPRSGDLSVYWYQQSLDQGLQFLIQYYNGEERAKGNILERFSAQQFPDLHSELNLSSLELGDSALYFCASSTSSHEQYFGPGTRLTVT.

V usage is TRBV19 and J usage is TRBJ1-1; maybe TRBD1 (6 bases). V shed 10 bases and J shed 7 bases, with 25 bases lying between them. In germline, CDR1 is LNHDA, CDR2 SQIVND (reference sequence). The CDR3 length is 15 residues. The CDR3 protein is CATKTLGQGLGEAFF. In DNA form, the CDR3 reads TGTGCCACCAAAACCCTAGGGCAGGGGTTGGGTGAAGCTTTCTTT.

CDR3 amino acids: CATSLGYEQYF. In DNA form, the CDR3 reads TGTGCCACCTCCCTCGGGTACGAGCAGTACTTC. The chain is built from TRBV27 and TRBJ2-5, with D hard to call. The J call may be faulty, since TRBJ2-7 better matches the DNA end. Germline V CDR1 and CDR2: MNHEY, SMNVEV (reference sequence). The CDR3 loop spans 11 amino acids.

The rearrangement links TRBV10-2 to TRBJ2-5, with D perhaps TRBD2 (5 bases). The V gene lost 10 bases and the J gene lost 7 bases, with 19 bases spanning the gap. Germline V CDR1 and CDR2: WSHSY, SAAADI. This CDR3 is 13 amino acids long. CDR3 in amino acids: CATTSSVRGTQYF. The CDR3 DNA reads TGCGCCACCACGAGTAGCGTTCGGGGGACCCAGTACTTC.

The chain carries TRBV5-3 and TRBJ2-7; 10 bases match TRBD1. TRBV5-3 belongs to the ORF category, with a function that is uncertain. The CDR3 totals 16 residues. J gave up 3 bases and V 1 base, and 7 bases lay outside the gene matches. As DNA, the CDR3 is TGTGCCAGAAGCTTGAAAACGGGACAGGGGTACTACGAGCAGTACTTC. Its translation is CARSLKTGQGYYEQYF.

The CDR3 reads CASSLYSYEQYF. Here the CDR3 DNA reads TGTGCCAGCAGTCTTTACTCCTACGAGCAGTACTTC. The chain has TRBV6-1 and TRBJ2-7; D unresolved. Trimming took off 5 bases at V and 0 bases at J, with 5 bases between the two ends. The length of the CDR3 is 12 residues. Per germline, CDR1 MNHNS and CDR2 SASEGT.

V gene TRBV4-1 combines with J gene TRBJ2-1; possibly TRBD1 for D (5 bases). This CDR3 has 17 residues. Germline V gene data show CDR1 as MGHRA and CDR2 as YSYEKL. V shed 4 bases and J shed 3 bases, with 19 bases lying between them. The CDR3 loop reads CASSRDGGAQGYNEQFF. CDR3 sequence (DNA): TGCGCCAGCAGCCGAGACGGTGGAGCTCAGGGCTACAATGAGCAGTTCTTC.

V and J are TRBV11-2 and TRBJ1-2, with a tentative D call TRBD1 (5 bases). Germline CDR1 reads SGHAT; CDR2 reads FQNNGV. This CDR3 comprises 14 residues. The V gene lost 1 base and the J gene lost 3 bases, with 9 bases spanning the gap. The CDR3 is CASSLAWGDYGYTF. CDR3 coding DNA: TGTGCCAGCAGCTTAGCCTGGGGCGACTATGGCTACACCTTC. The variable domain in full, completed from reference TRBV11-2 and TRBJ1-2, reads EAGVAQSPRYKIIEKRQSVAFWCNPISGHATLYWYQQILGQGPKLLIQFQNNGVVDDSQLPKDRFSAERLKGVDSTLKIQPAKLEDSAVYLCASSLAWGDYGYTFGSGTRLTVV.

This chain connects TRBV5-4 to TRBJ2-7; TRBD2 is a possible D gene (6 bases). Germline V gene data show CDR1 as SGHNT and CDR2 as YYREEE (reference sequence). Trimming pared 1 base from V and 4 bases from J, leaving 15 bases between. This CDR3 is built from 15 residues. CDR3 in amino acids: CASSLYGGTWYEQYF. DNA for the CDR3: TGTGCCAGCAGCTTGTACGGTGGGACTTGGTACGAGCAGTACTTC.

The rearrangement joins TRBV5-1 to TRBJ1-6, with D tentatively TRBD1 (5 bases). Germline values: CDR1 SGHRS, CDR2 YFSETQ. Deletions cut 3 bases from V and 8 bases from J, with 15 bases between. The length of the CDR3 is 15 residues. The CDR3 coding sequence is TGCGCCAGCAGCTCGGGGGAGGTGGGGGATTCACCCCTCCACTTT. Protein: CASSSGEVGDSPLHF.

The chain carries TRBV25-1 and TRBJ2-2, with 10 bases fitting TRBD1. The germline V gene encodes CDR1 MGHDK and CDR2 SYGVNS. The CDR3 sequence is 14 residues long. V was clipped by 6 bases and J by 3 bases; unmatched bases: 1. As DNA, the CDR3 is TGTGCCAGCAGAGGACAGGGGGACACCGGGGAGCTGTTTTTT. Translated: CASRGQGDTGELFF.

The chain recombines TRBV7-6 with TRBJ1-2; 9 positions agree with TRBD1. J was trimmed by 4 bases and V by 1 base; bases with no gene match: 10. The length of the CDR3 is 17 residues. CDR1 SGHVS and CDR2 FNYEAQ come from the germline V gene. CDR3 DNA: TGTGCCAGCAGCTTAGGGGTCTGGGGACAGGGAGCCTATGGCTACACCTTC. Translating gives CASSLGVWGQGAYGYTF.